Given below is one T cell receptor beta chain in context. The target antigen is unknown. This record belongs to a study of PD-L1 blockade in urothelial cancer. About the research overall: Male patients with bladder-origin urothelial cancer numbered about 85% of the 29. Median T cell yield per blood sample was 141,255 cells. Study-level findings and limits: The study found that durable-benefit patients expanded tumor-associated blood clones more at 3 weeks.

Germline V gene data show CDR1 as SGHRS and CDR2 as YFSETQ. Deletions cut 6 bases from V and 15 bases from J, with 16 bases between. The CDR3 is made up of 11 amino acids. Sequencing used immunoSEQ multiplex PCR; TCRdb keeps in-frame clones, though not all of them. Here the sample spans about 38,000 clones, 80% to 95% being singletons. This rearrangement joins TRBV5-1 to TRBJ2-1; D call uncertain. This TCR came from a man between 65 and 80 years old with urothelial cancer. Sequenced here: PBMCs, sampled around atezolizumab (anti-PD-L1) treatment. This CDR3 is CASIRPQVPFF. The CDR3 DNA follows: TGCGCCAGCATCCGGCCCCAGGTTCCGTTCTTC.